A selection of T cell receptor beta chains follows, all from one sample in a study of T cells in Graves' hyperthyroidism and ophthalmopathy. MiXCR was run by TCRdb on the multiplex PCR reads, yielding one entry per CDR3 protein. Of fewer than 700,000 distinct CDR3 sequences listed, roughly 16% were seen once; the top ten hold over 3.5%. The material sequenced was blood. These receptors were collected from a woman aged 25-40 years with Graves' hyperthyroidism. CDR3s include the opening cysteine and the closing phenylalanine or tryptophan. The D gene is left open where the match is weak. Clone size is shown for a subset of rows, as once, few, many or a class of expanded clone.

clone_size j_call v_call d_call cdr3_nt cdr3_aa
many TRBJ2-7 TRBV28 . TGTGCCAGCAGTTTAAGTGACAGGTCCTACGAGCAGTACTTC CASSLSDRSYEQYF
. TRBJ1-2 TRBV6-2/TRBV6-3 TRBD1 TGTGCCAGCAGACAGGACAGGGGGCCAGGAGGCTACACCTTC CASRQDRGPGGYTF
few TRBJ2-6 TRBV19 . TGTGCCAGTAGTATAGATCTGGGCTCTGGGGCCAACGTCCTGACTTTC CASSIDLGSGANVLTF
many TRBJ2-7 TRBV29-1 TRBD2 TGCAGCGTGGTAGCGGGAATTTACGAGCAGTACTTC CSVVAGIYEQYF
many TRBJ2-1 TRBV6-2/TRBV6-3 . TGTGCCAGCAGTTATCGTACTGAGAATGAGCAGTTCTTC CASSYRTENEQFF
. TRBJ2-3 TRBV20-1 TRBD1 TGCAGTGCCGCCCTCCTTGGGGACAGGGCGACAGATACGCAGTATTTT CSAALLGDRATDTQYF
few TRBJ2-6 TRBV20-1 TRBD1 TGCAGTGCTTTGACAGGGGTCGGGGCCAACGTCCTGACTTTC CSALTGVGANVLTF
. TRBJ2-2 TRBV4-2 . TGTGCCAGCAGCCAAGTCTTCAGGAGCGGGGAGCTGTTTTTT CASSQVFRSGELFF
few TRBJ2-7 TRBV5-1 TRBD2 TGCGCCAGCAGCACGGGACTAGCGGTAGAAGCATACGAGCAGTACTTC CASSTGLAVEAYEQYF
many TRBJ2-3 TRBV28 . TGTGCCAGCAGTGAGGACAGCGCCACAGATACGCAGTATTTT CASSEDSATDTQYF
. TRBJ2-5 TRBV20-1 . TGCAGTGCTCCCGAGGTTCCCCACCAAGAGACCCAGTACTTC CSAPEVPHQETQYF
. TRBJ1-2 TRBV5-8 TRBD1 TGTGCCAGCAGCTTGAGGGGACAGGAAATTAGCGATGGCTACACCTTC CASSLRGQEISDGYTF
many TRBJ1-2 TRBV6-6 . TGTGCCAGCAGTTACTCGACAAGGCAGCGCGTAATGGGCTACACCTTC CASSYSTRQRVMGYTF
. TRBJ2-1 TRBV6-1 TRBD1 TGTGCCAGCAGTTTCCCGACAGGGAGCGGCCGCAATGAGCAGTTCTTC CASSFPTGSGRNEQFF
few TRBJ2-3 TRBV7-2 . TGTGCCAGCAGCCCGGCGAGAATATCTAGCACAGATACGCAGTATTTT CASSPARISSTDTQYF
. TRBJ2-1 TRBV10-2 TRBD1 TGCGCCAGCACCGGACAGGGTTATTACAATGGGCAGTTCTTC CASTGQGYYNGQFF